This T cell receptor (beta chain) was recorded in a study of radiotherapy plus CTLA-4 blockade in lung cancer. The CDR3 is 17 amino acids. Germline values: CDR1 MDHEN, CDR2 SYDVKM. The V and J ends lost 2 bases and 3 bases, in that order; junction bases with no gene match: 7. The method was immunoSEQ multiplex PCR; TCRdb's version includes in-frame clones alone and lacks a portion of them. The sample includes roughly 88,000 clones, about four fifths of them seen just once. Here the sequenced sample was peripheral blood, taken from a patient treated with radiotherapy plus ipilimumab. This chain connects TRBV28 to TRBJ2-3; TRBD2 aligns across 11 bases. This receptor was taken from a human donor with non-small cell lung cancer who had stable disease on radiotherapy plus ipilimumab. CDR3 sequence (DNA): TGTGCCAGCAGTTTAGGCCTAGCGGGAGGAGGGACAGATACGCAGTATTTT. Translated, it gives CASSLGLAGGGTDTQYF.